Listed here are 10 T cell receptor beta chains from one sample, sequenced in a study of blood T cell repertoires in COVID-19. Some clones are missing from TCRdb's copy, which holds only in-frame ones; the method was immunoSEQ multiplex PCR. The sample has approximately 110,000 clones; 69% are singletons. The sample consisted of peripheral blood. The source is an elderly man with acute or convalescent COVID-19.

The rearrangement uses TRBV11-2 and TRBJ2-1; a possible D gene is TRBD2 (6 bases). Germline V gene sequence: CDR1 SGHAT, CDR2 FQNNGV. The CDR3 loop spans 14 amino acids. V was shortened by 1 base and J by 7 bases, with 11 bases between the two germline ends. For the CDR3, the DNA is TGTGCCAGCAGCTTAGCGGGAGTTTTGAATGAGCAGTTCTTC. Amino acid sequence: CASSLAGVLNEQFF. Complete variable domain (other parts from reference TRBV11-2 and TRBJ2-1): EAGVAQSPRYKIIEKRQSVAFWCNPISGHATLYWYQQILGQGPKLLIQFQNNGVVDDSQLPKDRFSAERLKGVDSTLKIQPAKLEDSAVYLCASSLAGVLNEQFFGPGTRLTVL.

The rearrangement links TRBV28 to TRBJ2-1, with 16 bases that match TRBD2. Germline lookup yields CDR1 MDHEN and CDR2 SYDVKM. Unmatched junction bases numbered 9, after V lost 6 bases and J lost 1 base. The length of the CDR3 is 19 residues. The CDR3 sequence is CASSSPGLAGGISYNEQFF. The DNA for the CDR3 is TGTGCCAGCAGCTCACCGGGACTAGCGGGAGGGATTTCCTACAATGAGCAGTTCTTC.

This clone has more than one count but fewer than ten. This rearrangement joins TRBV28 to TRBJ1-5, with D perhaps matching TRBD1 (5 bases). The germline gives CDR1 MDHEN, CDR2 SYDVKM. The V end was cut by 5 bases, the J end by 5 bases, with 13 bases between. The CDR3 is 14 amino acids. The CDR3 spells CASSPRRDYQPQHF. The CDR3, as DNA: TGTGCCAGCAGTCCCCGGCGGGACTATCAGCCCCAGCATTTT.

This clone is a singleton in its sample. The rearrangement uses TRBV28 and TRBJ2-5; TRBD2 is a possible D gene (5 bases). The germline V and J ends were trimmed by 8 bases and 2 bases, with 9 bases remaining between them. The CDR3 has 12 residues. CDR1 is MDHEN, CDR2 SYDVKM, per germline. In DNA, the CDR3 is TGTGCCAGCGAGGGCATGCAAGAGACCCAGTACTTC. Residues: CASEGMQETQYF.

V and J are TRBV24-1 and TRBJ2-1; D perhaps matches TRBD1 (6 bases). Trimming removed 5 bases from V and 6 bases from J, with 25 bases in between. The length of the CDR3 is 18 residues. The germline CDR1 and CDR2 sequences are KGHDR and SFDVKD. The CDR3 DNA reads TGTGCCACCAGTGGACAGCGCTCAAGGGGGAATAAGATCAATGAGCAGTTCTTC. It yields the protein CATSGQRSRGNKINEQFF.

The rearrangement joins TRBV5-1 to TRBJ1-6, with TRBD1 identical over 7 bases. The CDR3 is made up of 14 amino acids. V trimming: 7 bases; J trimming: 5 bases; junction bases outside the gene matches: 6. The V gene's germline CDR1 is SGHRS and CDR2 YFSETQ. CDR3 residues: CASSTGQDNSPLHF. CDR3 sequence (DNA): TGCGCCAGCTCGACAGGGCAAGATAATTCACCCCTCCACTTT.

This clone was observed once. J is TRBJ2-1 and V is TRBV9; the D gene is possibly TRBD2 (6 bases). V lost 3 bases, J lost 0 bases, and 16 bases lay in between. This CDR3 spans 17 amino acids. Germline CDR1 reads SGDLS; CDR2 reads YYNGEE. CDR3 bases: TGTGCCAGCAGCGCGGAACTTGGACTAAACTCCTACAATGAGCAGTTCTTC. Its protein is CASSAELGLNSYNEQFF.

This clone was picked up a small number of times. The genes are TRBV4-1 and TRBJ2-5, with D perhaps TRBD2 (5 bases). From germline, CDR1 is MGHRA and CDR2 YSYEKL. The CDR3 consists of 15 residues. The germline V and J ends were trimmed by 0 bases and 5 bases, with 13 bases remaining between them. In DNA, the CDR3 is TGCGCCAGCAGCCAAGATTCTAAGGAGCGGGAGACCCAGTACTTC. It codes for CASSQDSKERETQYF.

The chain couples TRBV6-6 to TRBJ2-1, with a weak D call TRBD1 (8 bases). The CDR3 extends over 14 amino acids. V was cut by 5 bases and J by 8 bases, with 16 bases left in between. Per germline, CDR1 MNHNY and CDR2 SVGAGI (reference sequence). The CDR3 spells CASSRGDRLDEQFF. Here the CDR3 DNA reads TGTGCCAGCAGTCGGGGGGACAGGCTGGATGAGCAGTTCTTC.

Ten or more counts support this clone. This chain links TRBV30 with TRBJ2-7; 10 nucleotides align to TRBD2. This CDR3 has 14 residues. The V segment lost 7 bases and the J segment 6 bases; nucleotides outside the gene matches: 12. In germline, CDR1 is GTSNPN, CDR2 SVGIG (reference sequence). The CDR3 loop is CASQREGRNPEQYF. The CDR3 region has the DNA TGTGCCTCTCAGCGGGAGGGCCGGAATCCCGAGCAGTACTTC.